Below, 28 T cell receptor beta chains from the same sample are listed, as sequenced in a study of blood T cell repertoires in COVID-19. The repertoire was sequenced with immunoSEQ multiplex PCR; TCRdb's copy has only in-frame clones and lacks some. The table includes around 190,000 clones, 65% to 90% detected once. The sequenced sample consisted of peripheral blood. The origin of the receptors is a man aged 45 to 65 with active or convalescent COVID-19.

V gene TRBV9 combines with J gene TRBJ1-1, with TRBD1 identical over 9 bases. This CDR3 is built from 20 residues. V gave up 3 bases and J gave up 1 base; unmatched junction bases: 19. The germline gives CDR1 SGDLS, CDR2 YYNGEE. CDR3 protein: CASSGGSNGDRELRNTEAFF. CDR3 sequence (DNA): TGTGCCAGCAGCGGGGGGAGTAATGGGGACAGGGAGCTTCGGAACACTGAAGCTTTCTTT.

The chain couples TRBV4-3 to TRBJ2-7; 11 positions match TRBD2. The germline V gene encodes CDR1 LGHNA and CDR2 YSLEER. J gave up 5 bases and V 1 base, and 10 bases lay outside the gene matches. The CDR3 is 17 residues long. The CDR3 bases are TGCGCCAGCAGCCAAGGGCTAGCGGGGGGACAAAGGAACGAGCAGTACTTC. This codes for CASSQGLAGGQRNEQYF.

The J gene is TRBJ1-6, the V gene TRBV3-1 (or the pseudogene TRBV3-2); 8 positions match TRBD1. The CDR3 extends over 15 amino acids. CDR1 LGHDT and CDR2 YNNKEL come from the germline V gene (reference sequence). The trim removed 4 bases at V and 8 bases at J, leaving 7 bases unmatched. The CDR3 loop is CASSRSQGVDSPLHF. The CDR3, as DNA: TGTGCCAGCAGCCGTTCACAGGGGGTTGATTCACCCCTCCACTTT.

This chain joins TRBV18 and TRBJ2-6; 11 bases align to TRBD1. The CDR3 extends over 18 amino acids. The germline gives CDR1 KGHSH, CDR2 LQKENI. V lost 1 base to trimming and J lost 4 bases; unmatched junction nucleotides: 6. Written as DNA, the CDR3 is TGTGCCAGCTCACCACGCTCGGACAGGGGGCCCGGGGCCAACGTCCTGACTTTC. It translates to CASSPRSDRGPGANVLTF.

V gene TRBV6-5 combines with J gene TRBJ2-7; 7 bases map to TRBD1. From germline, CDR1 is MNHEY and CDR2 SVGAGI. J was trimmed by 3 bases and V by 2 bases; bases with no gene match: 10. The CDR3 is made up of 16 amino acids. For the CDR3, the DNA is TGTGCCAGCAGTTACGGGGCGGCAGGGGGTGTCTACGAGCAGTACTTC. This codes for CASSYGAAGGVYEQYF.

The V call is TRBV5-1, the J call TRBJ1-6, with 10 positions matching TRBD1. CDR1 and CDR2 (germline): SGHRS, YFSETQ. The CDR3 runs to 14 residues. V dropped 4 bases and J dropped 7; count of bases not matched to a gene: 2. CDR3 in DNA: TGCGCCAGCAGCGGGACAGGGGAAAATTCACCCCTCCACTTT. This encodes CASSGTGENSPLHF.

On this clone: A junction end diverges from the germline sequence, so it may reflect a read error. V gene TRBV7-9 combines with J gene TRBJ1-2, with D possibly TRBD1 on 6 matching bases. The CDR3 covers 14 residues. Germline lookup yields CDR1 SEHNR and CDR2 FQNEAQ (reference sequence). This chain's CDR3 is CASSSKGGVYDYTF. CDR3 bases: TGTGCCAGCAGCTCCAAGGGGGGGGTTTATGACTACACCTTC.

The rearrangement links TRBV3-1 (or the pseudogene TRBV3-2) to TRBJ1-5; TRBD1 aligns across 8 bases. V dropped 2 bases and J dropped 7; count of bases not matched to a gene: 13. The length of the CDR3 is 17 residues. CDR1 LGHDT and CDR2 YNNKEL come from the germline V gene (reference sequence). As DNA, the CDR3 is TGTGCCAGCAGCCAATATCCCGGGACAGGCCGGAGGCAGCCCCAGCATTTT. Its translation is CASSQYPGTGRRQPQHF.

The chain has TRBV18 and TRBJ2-7; D may be TRBD2 (5 bases). Trimming took off 4 bases at V and 1 base at J, with 11 bases between the two ends. The germline gives CDR1 KGHSH, CDR2 LQKENI. CDR3 length equals 14 residues. The CDR3 loop reads CASSLPADSYEQYF. Written as DNA, the CDR3 is TGTGCCAGCTCACTCCCAGCGGATTCCTACGAGCAGTACTTC.

The rearrangement links TRBV5-4 to TRBJ2-1; the D gene is possibly TRBD1 (6 bases). Trimming pared 0 bases from V and 4 bases from J, leaving 14 bases between. The length of the CDR3 is 16 residues. Germline CDR1 reads SGHNT; CDR2 reads YYREEE (reference sequence). The CDR3 nucleotides are TGTGCCAGCAGCTTGGGGGGGCCCGGGCAGTACAATGAGCAGTTCTTC. It specifies CASSLGGPGQYNEQFF.

The chain combines TRBV7-3 with TRBJ1-1; TRBD1 agrees at 7 bases. The CDR3 extends over 14 amino acids. Trimming removed 3 bases from V and 1 base from J; junction bases left unmatched: 2. CDR1 is SGHTA, CDR2 FQGTGA, per germline. The CDR3 DNA reads as TGTGCCAGCAGCTTGACAGGGAAGAACACTGAAGCTTTCTTT. This translates into CASSLTGKNTEAFF.

The gene calls are TRBV6-5 and TRBJ2-1; maybe TRBD2 (5 bases). The length of the CDR3 is 14 residues. With 9 bases removed from V and 6 bases from J, the gap between germline ends came to 18 bases. Germline CDR1 and CDR2: MNHEY and SVGAGI. CDR3 loop: CASPNPQAGNEQFF. The CDR3 coding sequence is TGTGCCAGTCCCAACCCCCAGGCGGGCAATGAGCAGTTCTTC.

V is TRBV30 and J is TRBJ1-1; D not resolved. This CDR3 spans 11 amino acids. Germline loops: CDR1 GTSNPN, CDR2 SVGIG (reference sequence). Trimming removed 4 bases at V and 5 bases at J, with 8 bases between. The CDR3 DNA reads TGTGCCTGGAATTCGGGGACTGAAGCTTTCTTT. Amino acid sequence: CAWNSGTEAFF.

CDR3 in amino acids: CAWSVDNRPNEKLFF. The CDR3, as DNA: TGTGCCTGGAGTGTGGACAACCGTCCTAATGAAAAACTGTTTTTT. The rearrangement joins TRBV30 to TRBJ1-4, with a tentative D call TRBD1 (5 bases). There are 15 residues in the CDR3. Per the germline V gene, CDR1 is GTSNPN and CDR2 is SVGIG (reference sequence). V was pared by 0 bases and J by 3 bases, with 11 bases between.

V and J are TRBV6-1 and TRBJ2-5, with TRBD1 matching 7 bases. CDR3 length: 14 residues. Germline assignment: CDR1 MNHNS and CDR2 SASEGT. J was trimmed by 7 bases and V by 2 bases; bases with no gene match: 7. CDR3 in DNA: TGTGCCAGCAGTGAAAACAGGGGAATTGGGACCCAGTACTTC. Its protein is CASSENRGIGTQYF.

This sequence joins TRBV19 and TRBJ1-1; TRBD1 is a possible D gene (5 bases). This CDR3 is 16 amino acids long. Germline V gives CDR1 LNHDA, CDR2 SQIVND (reference sequence). V lost 6 bases and J lost 0, with 17 bases in between. Here the CDR3 DNA reads TGTGCCAGTAGAACTGGGGCAACTGCCTTGAACACTGAAGCTTTCTTT. This translates into CASRTGATALNTEAFF.

The chain carries TRBV25-1 and TRBJ2-1, with 8 bases aligning to TRBD2. Looked up from germline, CDR1 is MGHDK and CDR2 is SYGVNS. This CDR3 comprises 16 residues. The V segment lost 0 bases and the J segment 6 bases; nucleotides outside the gene matches: 7. The CDR3 sequence: CASSEYTGGFSNEQFF. Here the CDR3 DNA reads TGTGCCAGCAGTGAATATACGGGGGGGTTCTCCAATGAGCAGTTCTTC.

The chain couples TRBV28 to TRBJ2-1; D call uncertain. CDR3 length equals 15 residues. V was trimmed by 5 bases and J by 4 bases, leaving 15 bases between them. Germline-derived CDR1 and CDR2 are MDHEN and SYDVKM. This chain's CDR3 is CASSPTASPYNEQFF. The CDR3, as DNA: TGTGCCAGCAGTCCCACAGCCTCCCCTTACAATGAGCAGTTCTTC.

The table lists this clone with a few counts. The CDR3 reads CASGLAGGGYGYTF. The DNA of the CDR3 is TGTGCTAGTGGTTTGGCAGGGGGCGGCTATGGCTACACCTTC. V gene TRBV12-5 combines with J gene TRBJ1-2; 8 bases fit TRBD1. The CDR3 runs 14 residues. V was clipped by 1 base and J by 4 bases; unmatched bases: 2. Germline V gene sequence: CDR1 LGHNT, CDR2 FRNRAP. The variable domain in full, completed from reference TRBV12-5 and TRBJ1-2, reads DARVTQTPRHKVTEMGQEVTMRCQPILGHNTVFWYRQTMMQGLELLAYFRNRAPLDDSGMPKDRFSAEMPDATLATLKIQPSEPRDSAVYFCASGLAGGGYGYTFGSGTRLTVV.

The CDR3 reads CAISGQAGRTPLHF. In DNA, the CDR3 is TGTGCCATCAGTGGTCAAGCCGGGAGGACACCCCTCCACTTT. The chain is built from TRBV10-3 and TRBJ1-6; no definite D call. CDR1 and CDR2 (germline): ENHRY, SYGVKD. V was pared by 4 bases and J by 11 bases, with 15 bases between. The CDR3 runs to 14 residues.

The chain uses TRBV10-3 and TRBJ1-6, with 7 bases aligning to TRBD1. Germline V gene sequence: CDR1 ENHRY, CDR2 SYGVKD. CDR3 size: 14 residues. V shed 2 bases, J shed 10 bases, and the junction held 5 bases outside the gene matches. This CDR3 is CAISEETGRSPLHF. The CDR3, as DNA: TGTGCCATCAGTGAGGAGACAGGGAGGTCACCCCTCCACTTT.

This chain links TRBV20-1 with TRBJ2-7; TRBD2 matches 8 bases. V lost 3 bases, J lost 1 base, and 8 bases stayed unmatched. This CDR3 region has 15 residues. The germline V gene has CDR1 DFQATT and CDR2 SNEGSKA (reference sequence). The CDR3 is CSASISGKGSYEQYF. The CDR3 DNA sequence: TGCAGTGCTAGTATTAGCGGGAAAGGGTCCTACGAGCAGTACTTC.

The chain links TRBV20-1 to TRBJ2-2; no firm D call. Germline CDR1 DFQATT, CDR2 SNEGSKA (reference sequence). V lost 5 bases and J lost 8, with 9 bases in between. The CDR3 sequence is 11 residues long. DNA of the CDR3: TGCAGTGCTTATTCCGGGGGGGAGCTGTTTTTT. Protein: CSAYSGGELFF.

This clone appeared a single time. This chain links TRBV5-1 with TRBJ2-5; 9 nucleotides align to TRBD1. Trimming took 4 bases from V and 2 from J; bases not matched to a gene: 6. Germline V gene sequence: CDR1 SGHRS, CDR2 YFSETQ. The CDR3 spans 15 residues. CDR3 region: CASSNGQGPQETQYF. Here the CDR3 DNA reads TGCGCCAGCAGCAACGGACAGGGGCCACAAGAGACCCAGTACTTC.

This clone appeared a single time. The chain couples TRBV7-2 to TRBJ2-2; a possible D gene is TRBD2 (5 bases). V was pared by 5 bases and J by 1 base, with 17 bases between. The CDR3 is 17 amino acids. The germline V gene encodes CDR1 SGHTA and CDR2 FQGNSA. The CDR3 DNA reads as TGTGCCAGCAGCCGGTTTAGGGCGCGGGTGAACACCGGGGAGCTGTTTTTT. Amino acids: CASSRFRARVNTGELFF.

The J gene is TRBJ1-4, the V gene TRBV19, with 9 bases that match TRBD1. Germline values: CDR1 LNHDA, CDR2 SQIVND (reference sequence). This CDR3 comprises 15 residues. The V gene end was trimmed by 7 bases and the J gene end by 7 bases; junction bases not matched to a gene: 10. The CDR3: CASTPLTGGGEKLFF. The CDR3 DNA reads TGTGCCAGTACCCCACTGACAGGGGGAGGTGAAAAACTGTTTTTT.

In the case of this clone: The identical CDR3 is also encoded by other nucleotide sequences in the sample. CDR3 DNA: TGTGCCACCAGTGATCAGGGGAGCTACGAGCAGTACTTC. This translates into CATSDQGSYEQYF. This rearrangement joins TRBV24-1 to TRBJ2-7; the D gene is possibly TRBD1 (6 bases). Germline assignment: CDR1 KGHDR and CDR2 SFDVKD. Trimming stripped 3 bases from V and 3 bases from J, with 8 bases between. The CDR3 is 13 amino acids.

This rearrangement joins TRBV7-6 to TRBJ1-6; D gene uncertain. The CDR3 spans 14 residues. The V gene's germline CDR1 is SGHVS and CDR2 FNYEAQ. The V and J ends lost 6 bases and 0 bases respectively, with 6 bases between them. The CDR3 here is CASSASSYNSPLHF. The CDR3 nucleotides are TGTGCCAGCAGTGCTAGCTCCTATAATTCACCCCTCCACTTT.